These 23 T cell receptor beta chains originate from one sample sequenced in a study of identical twins. TCRdb re-called the 5' RACE reads with MiXCR, one entry per CDR3 protein. Counted here are under 250,000 distinct CDR3 sequences, roughly 10% occurring once; the ten biggest clones make up around 5.1%. The sequenced sample was memory (CD45RO+) T cells sorted from blood. The origin of the receptors is a young woman in good health.

Only a few counts were recorded for this clonotype. The J gene is TRBJ2-1, the V gene TRBV10-3; TRBD2 is a possible D gene (5 bases). Trimming took 0 bases from V and 9 from J, leaving 12 bases between them. The CDR3 is 14 residues long. Per the germline V gene, CDR1 is ENHRY and CDR2 is SYGVKD. As DNA, the CDR3 is TGTGCCATCAGTGAGTCGCTAGCTCAGGTTGAGCAGTTCTTC. This codes for CAISESLAQVEQFF.

This clonotype was found a few times. V gene TRBV29-1 combines with J gene TRBJ1-2; D is undetermined. V dropped 5 bases and J dropped 1 base, with 5 bases sitting between them. The CDR3 extends over 11 amino acids. The germline gives CDR1 SQVTM, CDR2 ANQGSEA. The CDR3 DNA is TGCAGCGTTTGGAGTAACTATGGCTACACCTTC. Protein product: CSVWSNYGYTF.

The V call is TRBV9, the J call TRBJ2-7, with 10 bases that match TRBD1. V shed 0 bases and J 4 bases; nucleotides not matched to a gene: 4. Germline lookup yields CDR1 SGDLS and CDR2 YYNGEE. The CDR3 covers 15 residues. The CDR3 is CASSVEMGQGYEQYF. The CDR3 DNA reads TGTGCCAGCAGCGTAGAAATGGGACAGGGGTACGAGCAGTACTTC.

V is TRBV5-1 and J is TRBJ1-1, with D uncertain. Germline lookup yields CDR1 SGHRS and CDR2 YFSETQ. V dropped 6 bases and J dropped 3 bases, with 6 bases sitting between them. CDR3 size: 11 residues. CDR3 DNA: TGCGCCAGCACAAAGGACACTGAAGCTTTCTTT. Its protein is CASTKDTEAFF.

The rearrangement uses TRBV10-3 and TRBJ2-5; a possible D gene is TRBD1 (6 bases). Germline-derived CDR1 and CDR2 are ENHRY and SYGVKD. V lost 3 bases to trimming and J lost 2 bases, with 13 bases between them. This CDR3 contains 15 residues. This chain's CDR3 is CAISDLWTAQETQYF. CDR3 DNA: TGTGCCATCAGTGACTTATGGACAGCTCAAGAGACCCAGTACTTC.

CDR3 in amino acids: CASSLSTGFSYNEQFF. For the CDR3, the DNA is TGTGCCAGCAGTTTATCGACAGGGTTCTCCTACAATGAGCAGTTCTTC. This chain joins TRBV27 and TRBJ2-1, with 7 bases that match TRBD1. The CDR3 spans 16 residues. Trimming removed 0 bases from V and 0 bases from J; junction bases left unmatched: 2. The germline CDR1 and CDR2 sequences are MNHEY and SMNVEV (reference sequence).

This clonotype was detected ten times or more. The chain couples TRBV5-1 to TRBJ2-1; 7 nucleotides line up with TRBD2. In germline, CDR1 is SGHRS, CDR2 YFSETQ. The ends lost 4 bases at V and 6 bases at J; junction bases unmatched: 13. The CDR3 is 16 residues long. CDR3 nucleotides: TGCGCCAGCAGCAACACCGGGACTATCGTAGGCAATGAGCAGTTCTTC. The encoded protein is CASSNTGTIVGNEQFF.

This clonotype was counted a few times. The rearrangement uses TRBV7-2 and TRBJ2-7, with 12 bases identical to TRBD2. The length of the CDR3 is 15 residues. Trimming at V came to 5 bases and at J to 4 bases, leaving 6 bases not matched to a gene. Germline lookup yields CDR1 SGHTA and CDR2 FQGNSA. The CDR3 region is CASSVGGTSGYEQYF. In DNA form, the CDR3 reads TGTGCCAGCAGCGTGGGGGGGACTAGCGGGTACGAGCAGTACTTC.

This clonotype was seen many times. The chain is built from TRBV11-3 and TRBJ2-7; a possible D gene is TRBD1 (5 bases). Germline V lookup: CDR1 SGHNT, CDR2 YENEEA. CDR3 length: 14 amino acids. V was trimmed by 0 bases and J by 5 bases, leaving 11 bases between them. CDR3 protein: CASSLDRDTDEQYF. The CDR3 bases are TGTGCCAGCAGCTTAGACAGGGATACGGACGAGCAGTACTTC.

The chain couples TRBV20-1 to TRBJ2-5; D gene unclear. This CDR3 contains 13 residues. Germline CDR1 DFQATT, CDR2 SNEGSKA (reference sequence). V lost 1 base and J lost 4, with 10 bases in between. The CDR3, as DNA: TGCAGTGCTAGAGTGGGCGTGGGAGAGACCCAGTACTTC. Translating it yields CSARVGVGETQYF.

In this sample, this clonotype turned up many times. The chain recombines TRBV7-2 with TRBJ2-2, with a possible D match to TRBD1 (6 bases). V lost 5 bases and J 0 bases, leaving 10 bases between the germline ends. Germline V CDR1 and CDR2: SGHTA, FQGNSA. The CDR3 extends over 15 amino acids. This CDR3 is CASSLGQTNTGELFF. The CDR3 bases are TGTGCCAGCAGCCTCGGACAGACGAACACCGGGGAGCTGTTTTTT.

The chain combines TRBV7-2 with TRBJ2-7; unclear D gene. Per the germline V gene, CDR1 is SGHTA and CDR2 is FQGNSA. Trimming left V 3 bases short and J 5 bases short, with 14 bases between. CDR3 length equals 14 residues. CDR3 region: CASSLIALENEQYF. The CDR3, as DNA: TGTGCCAGCAGCTTGATAGCCTTGGAGAACGAGCAGTACTTC. Complete variable domain (other parts from reference TRBV7-2 and TRBJ2-7): GAGVSQSPSNKVTEKGKDVELRCDPISGHTALYWYRQSLGQGLEFLIYFQGNSAPDKSGLPSDRFSAERTGGSVSTLTIQRTQQEDSAVYLCASSLIALENEQYFGPGTRLTVT.

This clonotype was seen more than once but under ten times. The J gene is TRBJ2-6, the V gene TRBV12-3 or TRBV12-4, with a tentative D call TRBD2 (6 bases). With 2 bases removed from V and 2 bases from J, the gap between germline ends came to 7 bases. The CDR3 has 15 residues. CDR3 amino acids: CASSLWGAGANVLTF. DNA for the CDR3: TGTGCCAGCAGTTTATGGGGGGCTGGGGCCAACGTCCTGACTTTC.

This rearrangement joins TRBV2 to TRBJ1-2; 8 bases map to TRBD1. CDR3 size: 14 residues. V lost 7 bases to trimming and J lost 1 base; unmatched junction nucleotides: 5. The germline V gene has CDR1 SNHLY and CDR2 FYNNEI. The CDR3 DNA reads TGTGCCAGCACCGGGACAGGACATAACTATGGCTACACCTTC. This codes for CASTGTGHNYGYTF.

This clonotype was seen a few times. CDR3 coding DNA: TGCGCCAGCAGCTTGGCCGGAATTTTGAGAGCGACGGGCGAGCAGTACTTC. Translated, it gives CASSLAGILRATGEQYF. The chain has TRBV5-1 and TRBJ2-7; D ambiguous. The germline CDR1 and CDR2 sequences are SGHRS and YFSETQ. V lost 0 bases, J lost 6 bases, and 22 bases lay in between. The CDR3 extends over 17 amino acids. Together with reference TRBV5-1 and TRBJ2-7, the CDR3 gives the full variable domain: KAGVTQTPRYLIKTRGQQVTLSCSPISGHRSVSWYQQTPGQGLQFLFEYFSETQRNKGNFPGRFSGRQFSNSRSEMNVSTLELGDSALYLCASSLAGILRATGEQYFGPGTRLTVT.

This chain joins TRBV21-1 and TRBJ1-5; the tabulated D call, TRBD1, remains unverified against the DNA. TRBV21-1 is termed a pseudogene. This CDR3 is 14 amino acids long. CDR3 sequence: CASSRGDSNQPQHF. CDR3 sequence (DNA): TGTGCCAGCAGCAGGGGGGATAGCAATCAGCCCCAGCATTTT.

The rearrangement links TRBV6-1 to TRBJ2-5; TRBD2 aligns across 7 bases. J was trimmed by 3 bases and V by 6 bases; bases with no gene match: 10. The CDR3 totals 15 residues. Germline-derived CDR1 and CDR2 are MNHNS and SASEGT. The CDR3 spells CASSPRREYEETQYF. The CDR3 bases are TGTGCCAGCAGCCCCCGGCGGGAGTACGAAGAGACCCAGTACTTC.

This clonotype was seen more than once but under ten times. The chain joins TRBV5-1 to TRBJ2-5; 10 bases line up with TRBD2. This CDR3 is 16 amino acids long. V shed 2 bases and J 2 bases; nucleotides not matched to a gene: 6. The V gene's germline CDR1 is SGHRS and CDR2 YFSETQ. CDR3 in amino acids: CASSFGASGGQETQYF. As DNA, the CDR3 is TGCGCCAGCAGCTTCGGTGCTAGCGGGGGACAAGAGACCCAGTACTTC.

This clonotype was observed many times. This rearrangement joins TRBV7-3 to TRBJ2-7, with 8 bases aligning to TRBD1. The CDR3 sequence is 13 residues long. The germline CDR1 and CDR2 sequences are SGHTA and FQGTGA. With V trimmed by 5 bases and J by 9 bases, 9 bases remained unmatched. CDR3 sequence (DNA): TGTGCCAGCAGCACTACGACAGGGGATCGGCAGTACTTC. Translating it yields CASSTTTGDRQYF. The variable domain in full, completed from reference TRBV7-3 and TRBJ2-7, reads GAGVSQTPSNKVTEKGKYVELRCDPISGHTALYWYRQSLGQGPEFLIYFQGTGAADDSGLPNDRFFAVRPEGSVSTLKIQRTERGDSAVYLCASSTTTGDRQYFGPGTRLTVT.

The chain joins TRBV6-5 to TRBJ2-7; no clear D gene. This CDR3 comprises 15 residues. The germline CDR1 and CDR2 sequences are MNHEY and SVGAGI. V was shortened by 3 bases and J by 0 bases, with 12 bases between the two germline ends. The CDR3 DNA is TGTGCCAGCAGTTATCTCCCCTTAAGCTCCTACGAGCAGTACTTC. It encodes CASSYLPLSSYEQYF.

The sample holds many counts of this clonotype. The V and J genes are TRBV12-3 or TRBV12-4 and TRBJ1-2; D ambiguous. This CDR3 contains 14 residues. The V gene lost 3 bases and the J gene lost 0 bases, with 8 bases spanning the gap. In nucleotides, the CDR3 is TGTGCCAGCAGTTTTCCCCCTGCTAACTATGGCTACACCTTC. It codes for CASSFPPANYGYTF.

The chain is built from TRBV20-1 and TRBJ2-2; 7 bases line up with TRBD1. This CDR3 spans 12 amino acids. Unmatched junction bases numbered 0, after V lost 2 bases and J lost 6 bases. Germline values: CDR1 DFQATT, CDR2 SNEGSKA (reference sequence). This CDR3 is CSARRGPGELFF. CDR3 in DNA: TGCAGTGCTAGAAGGGGGCCCGGGGAGCTGTTTTTT.

This clonotype was observed a few times. The chain uses TRBV9 and TRBJ2-3, with 10 bases lining up with TRBD2. This CDR3 region has 14 residues. Germline CDR1 SGDLS, CDR2 YYNGEE. Germline trimming cut 3 bases from V and 6 bases from J; bases unmatched to any gene: 4. The chain's CDR3 is CASSEAGGRDTQYF. Written as DNA, the CDR3 is TGTGCCAGCAGCGAAGCGGGGGGGCGGGATACGCAGTATTTT.